This is a list of T cell receptor beta chains from one sample in a study of vaccination and CD4 T cells after COVID-19. In TCRdb, the PCR reads were re-called with MiXCR into one record per CDR3 protein. Of some 15,000 distinct CDR3 sequences listed, roughly two fifths are singletons. No antigen is known for these receptors. This material consisted of CD4+ T cells from blood, cultured in vitro, taken before SARS-CoV-2 vaccination. Receptors were obtained from a human donor who had recovered from COVID-19. CDR3s include the opening cysteine and the closing phenylalanine or tryptophan. Fields, in order: J gene, V gene, clone size, D gene, CDR3 protein, CDR3 DNA. D genes are given only for firm matches. Expanded clones are given a class, and other clones once, few, many or no size at all.

TRBJ2-2 | TRBV7-2 | . | . | CASSATVQGELFF | TGTGCCAGCAGCGCAACCGTTCAAGGGGAGCTGTTTTTT
TRBJ2-1 | TRBV19 | . | TRBD2 | CGPPGREENEQFF | TGTGGGCCTCCTGGGCGGGAGGAGAATGAGCAGTTCTTC
TRBJ1-1 | TRBV2 | few | TRBD1 | CASSPQGARAEAFF | TGTGCCAGCAGTCCACAGGGGGCGCGGGCTGAAGCTTTCTTT
TRBJ2-5 | TRBV5-1 | once | . | CASSLAGALQETQYF | TGCGCCAGCAGCTTGGCGGGAGCTCTCCAAGAGACCCAGTACTTC
TRBJ1-2 | TRBV6-5 | . | . | CASSSNRILGYTF | TGTGCCAGCAGTTCCAATCGGATTTTGGGCTACACCTTC
TRBJ1-1 | TRBV19 | medium-sized | . | CASSIDLGTEAFF | TGTGCCAGTAGTATTGATTTGGGGACTGAAGCTTTCTTT
TRBJ2-1 | TRBV9 | once | TRBD2 | CASSPREGSYNEQFF | TGTGCCAGCAGCCCAAGGGAGGGATCCTACAATGAGCAGTTCTTC
TRBJ1-2 | TRBV11-3 | . | . | CASSFTGSSRGYTF | TGTGCCAGCAGCTTTACAGGGTCCTCCCGCGGCTACACCTTC
TRBJ1-2 | TRBV7-2 | few | . | CASSYTSGVANYGYTF | TGTGCCAGCAGCTACACCTCAGGGGTAGCTAACTATGGCTACACCTTC
TRBJ1-2 | TRBV27 | few | TRBD1 | CASSSGGMTGYTF | TGTGCCAGCAGTTCAGGGGGGATGACTGGCTACACCTTC
TRBJ1-1 | TRBV30 | . | . | CAWSTPLGTAFF | TGTGCCTGGAGTACCCCCCTCGGGACGGCTTTCTTT
TRBJ2-2 | TRBV20-1 | . | TRBD2 | CSASSPGLAGAGELFF | TGCAGTGCTAGCTCCCCGGGACTAGCGGGAGCCGGGGAGCTGTTTTTT
TRBJ1-1 | TRBV12-3/TRBV12-4 | few | . | CASSQTVPSAEAFF | TGTGCCAGCAGTCAGACAGTCCCTAGCGCTGAAGCTTTCTTT
TRBJ1-6 | TRBV6-2/TRBV6-3 | few | . | CASTRVGGDNSPLHF | TGTGCCAGCACAAGAGTAGGAGGGGATAATTCACCCCTCCACTTT
TRBJ2-7 | TRBV27 | . | . | CASHPTGSSYEQYF | TGTGCCAGTCATCCTACAGGTAGCTCCTACGAGCAGTACTTC
TRBJ1-2 | TRBV5-1 | . | . | CASSLGYAGSNYGYTF | TGCGCCAGCAGCTTGGGTTACGCAGGGAGTAACTATGGCTACACCTTC
TRBJ2-3 | TRBV11-3 | . | . | CASSLGIGSADTQYF | TGTGCCAGCAGCTTAGGGATAGGGTCTGCAGATACGCAGTATTTT
TRBJ1-6 | TRBV4-1 | . | TRBD1 | CASSQDRARSSYNSPLHF | TGCGCCAGCAGCCAGGACAGGGCTAGGAGCTCCTATAATTCACCCCTCCACTTT
TRBJ1-6 | TRBV5-4 | . | . | CASSLDRRDNSPLHF | TGTGCCAGCAGCTTAGACAGGAGGGATAATTCACCCCTCCACTTT
TRBJ1-6 | TRBV7-2 | . | . | CASSERTQKTNNSPLHF | TGTGCCAGCAGCGAGCGGACACAAAAAACTAATAATTCACCCCTCCACTTT
TRBJ1-1 | TRBV6-5 | . | . | CASSYGGTEAFF | TGTGCCAGCAGTTACGGTGGCACTGAAGCTTTCTTT
TRBJ1-1 | TRBV5-4 | few | . | CASSLAVGNTEAFF | TGTGCCAGCAGCTTGGCGGTAGGGAACACTGAAGCTTTCTTT
TRBJ1-1 | TRBV24-1 | few | TRBD1 | CATSDDGQGNTEAFF | TGTGCCACCAGTGACGACGGACAGGGGAACACTGAAGCTTTCTTT
TRBJ2-1 | TRBV7-2 | . | TRBD2 | CASSSQGASGRIGEQFF | TGTGCCAGCAGCTCACAGGGGGCTAGCGGGAGGATTGGTGAGCAGTTCTTC
TRBJ2-7 | TRBV2 | . | . | CASSVRQGGTYEQYF | TGTGCCAGCAGTGTCCGGCAGGGGGGGACCTACGAGCAGTACTTC
TRBJ1-5 | TRBV19 | . | . | CASSTVGGVVGQPQHF | TGTGCCAGTAGTACCGTCGGTGGGGTGGTGGGTCAGCCCCAGCATTTT
TRBJ1-2 | TRBV19 | few | TRBD1 | CASSRTGTGGDYGYTF | TGTGCCAGTAGTAGGACCGGGACAGGGGGCGACTATGGCTACACCTTC
TRBJ1-2 | TRBV7-2 | few | . | CASSPDGKYGYTF | TGTGCCAGCAGCCCGGACGGAAAATATGGCTACACCTTC
TRBJ1-1 | TRBV20-1 | few | . | CSARDRNTEAFF | TGCAGTGCTAGGGACAGGAACACTGAAGCTTTCTTT
TRBJ1-1 | TRBV7-2 | few | . | CASSQLRAQDTEAFF | TGTGCCAGCAGCCAACTCAGGGCCCAGGACACTGAAGCTTTCTTT
TRBJ2-2 | TRBV20-1 | . | TRBD2 | CSARRLAGRNTGELFF | TGCAGTGCTAGACGGCTAGCGGGAAGGAACACCGGGGAGCTGTTTTTT
TRBJ1-1 | TRBV5-1 | . | . | CASSSGSENTEAFF | TGCGCCAGCAGCTCTGGGTCAGAGAACACTGAAGCTTTCTTT
TRBJ1-6 | TRBV20-1 | medium-sized | TRBD1 | CSATLPGQGASPLHF | TGCAGTGCCACCCTACCGGGACAGGGGGCTTCACCCCTCCACTTT
TRBJ1-1 | TRBV6-1 | . | TRBD1 | CASSEVGWGQRNTEAFF | TGTGCCAGCAGTGAGGTGGGGTGGGGACAGCGAAACACTGAAGCTTTCTTT
TRBJ1-2 | TRBV12-3/TRBV12-4 | once | TRBD1 | CASSRTGGDYGYTF | TGTGCCAGCAGTCGGACAGGGGGGGACTATGGCTACACCTTC
TRBJ1-1 | TRBV7-3 | . | . | CASSFDEAFF | TGTGCCAGCAGCTTCGATGAAGCTTTCTTT
TRBJ1-3 | TRBV7-9 | few | . | CASSWGTGNTIYF | TGTGCCAGCAGCTGGGGCACTGGAAACACCATATATTTT
TRBJ1-2 | TRBV5-6 | few | . | CASSLSFGAGGYTF | TGTGCCAGCAGCTTGTCCTTTGGGGCTGGCGGCTACACCTTC
TRBJ2-7 | TRBV27 | few | . | CASGFTSSYEQYF | TGTGCCAGCGGATTCACGTCCTCCTACGAGCAGTACTTC
TRBJ1-5 | TRBV7-6 | . | . | CASSLAWGRGATSNQPQHF | TGTGCCAGCAGCTTAGCGTGGGGCCGGGGGGCGACTAGCAATCAGCCCCAGCATTTT
TRBJ1-1 | TRBV6-1 | . | . | CASTLSGLRNTEAFF | TGTGCCAGCACCTTAAGCGGACTTAGGAACACTGAAGCTTTCTTT
TRBJ2-1 | TRBV20-1 | . | TRBD2 | CSAGTSGVSSYNEQFF | TGCAGTGCCGGGACTAGCGGGGTGAGCTCCTACAATGAGCAGTTCTTC
TRBJ2-7 | TRBV11-2 | few | . | CASSLEVYEQYF | TGTGCCAGCAGCTTAGAAGTCTACGAGCAGTACTTC
TRBJ2-3 | TRBV10-3 | . | TRBD2 | CAISGTSGGPRDTQYF | TGTGCCATCAGTGGGACTAGCGGGGGGCCAAGGGATACGCAGTATTTT
TRBJ1-1 | TRBV7-3 | . | . | CASSLTGRRTEAFF | TGTGCCAGCAGCTTAACGGGTCGGAGGACTGAAGCTTTCTTT
TRBJ2-4 | TRBV27 | . | TRBD1 | CASSRGQGNIQYF | TGTGCCAGCAGCCGGGGACAGGGAAACATTCAGTACTTC
TRBJ1-2 | TRBV7-9 | few | TRBD1 | CASSPDRDRANYGYTF | TGTGCCAGCAGCCCTGACCGGGACAGAGCTAACTATGGCTACACCTTC
TRBJ1-5 | TRBV6-2/TRBV6-3 | few | . | CASSRRQGTRGYQPQHF | TGTGCCAGCAGTCGACGTCAGGGGACCCGTGGGTATCAGCCCCAGCATTTT
TRBJ2-7 | TRBV28 | . | . | CASRGTPDLYEQYF | TGTGCCAGCAGAGGGACCCCCGATCTCTACGAGCAGTACTTC
TRBJ1-6 | TRBV30 | . | . | CAWSATQDSYNSPLHF | TGTGCCTGGAGTGCCACACAGGACTCCTATAATTCACCCCTCCACTTT
TRBJ2-4 | TRBV5-8 | . | TRBD1 | CASSLGDRTDIQYF | TGTGCCAGCAGCTTGGGGGACAGGACGGACATTCAGTACTTC
TRBJ1-2 | TRBV7-9 | . | . | CASSVEEGFRYGYTF | TGTGCCAGCAGCGTAGAAGAGGGGTTTCGCTATGGCTACACCTTC
TRBJ2-3 | TRBV24-1 | . | TRBD2 | CATSGSGGGTDTQYF | TGTGCCACCAGTGGATCCGGGGGAGGGACAGATACGCAGTATTTT
TRBJ1-1 | TRBV5-1 | . | . | CASSPAQVNTEAFF | TGCGCCAGCAGCCCAGCTCAGGTGAACACTGAAGCTTTCTTT
TRBJ2-5 | TRBV4-1 | . | TRBD1 | CASSQARGQGVMGETQYF | TGCGCCAGCAGCCAAGCCCGAGGACAGGGGGTTATGGGGGAGACCCAGTACTTC
TRBJ1-6 | TRBV5-4 | . | . | CASSQDSRVNSPLHF | TGTGCCAGCAGCCAGGATAGCAGGGTTAATTCACCCCTCCACTTT
TRBJ1-1 | TRBV2 | . | . | CASSGSTSTEAFF | TGTGCCAGCAGTGGCTCGACAAGCACTGAAGCTTTCTTT
TRBJ1-5 | TRBV12-3/TRBV12-4 | . | . | CASSLRPLEQPQHF | TGTGCCAGCAGTTTACGGCCTTTAGAGCAGCCCCAGCATTTT
TRBJ1-5 | TRBV20-1 | medium-sized | TRBD1 | CSAGQGGNQPQHF | TGCAGTGCTGGACAGGGAGGCAATCAGCCCCAGCATTTT
TRBJ2-7 | TRBV6-1 | . | TRBD1 | CATGTGAYEQYF | TGTGCCACAGGTACAGGGGCCTACGAGCAGTACTTC